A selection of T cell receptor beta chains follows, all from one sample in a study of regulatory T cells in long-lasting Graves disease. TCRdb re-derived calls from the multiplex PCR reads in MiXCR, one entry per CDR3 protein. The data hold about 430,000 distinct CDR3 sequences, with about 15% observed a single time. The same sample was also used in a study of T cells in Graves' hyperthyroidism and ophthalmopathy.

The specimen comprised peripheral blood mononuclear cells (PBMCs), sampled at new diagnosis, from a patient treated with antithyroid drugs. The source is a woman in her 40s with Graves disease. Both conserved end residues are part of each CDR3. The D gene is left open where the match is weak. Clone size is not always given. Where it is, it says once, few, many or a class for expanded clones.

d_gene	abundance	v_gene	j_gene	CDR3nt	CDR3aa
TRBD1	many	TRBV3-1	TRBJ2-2	TGTGCCAGCAGCCAAGAGAGGACAGGGGGCTGGAACACCGGGGAGCTGTTTTTT	CASSQERTGGWNTGELFF
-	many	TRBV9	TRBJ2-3	TGTGCCAGCAGCGTAGCCCTCTATGGGACTAGCACAGATACGCAGTATTTT	CASSVALYGTSTDTQYF
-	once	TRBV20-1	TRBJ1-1	TGCAGTGCTAGGACCAGGAATTCGAACACTGAAGCTTTCTTT	CSARTRNSNTEAFF
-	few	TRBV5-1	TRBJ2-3	TGCGCCAGCAGCTTTACGGGGCTCACAGATACGCAGTATTTT	CASSFTGLTDTQYF
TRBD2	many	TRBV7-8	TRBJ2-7	TGTGCCAGCAGCTTAGAGGCGGGAGGTTGGTCCTACGAGCAGTACTTC	CASSLEAGGWSYEQYF
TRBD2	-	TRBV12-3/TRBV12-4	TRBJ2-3	TGTGCCAGCAGCCCCAAAGCGGGAGGGGGTACGCAGTATTTT	CASSPKAGGGTQYF
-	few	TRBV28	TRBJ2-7	TGTGCCAGCAGTTTAACGGGGGCTGACGAGCAGTACTTC	CASSLTGADEQYF
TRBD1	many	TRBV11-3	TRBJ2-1	TGTGCCAGCAGCTTTACAGGGGGCGCTGGGAATGAGCAGTTCTTC	CASSFTGGAGNEQFF
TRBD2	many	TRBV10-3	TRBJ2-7	TGTGCCATCAGTGAGGGACTAGTAGGAGCAGTTCGTGAGCAGTACTTC	CAISEGLVGAVREQYF
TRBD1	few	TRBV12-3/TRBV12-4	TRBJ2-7	TGTGCCAGCAGTCCCCGGGACAGGGGGTCCTACGAGCGGTACTTC	CASSPRDRGSYERYF
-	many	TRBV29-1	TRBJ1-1	TGCAGCGCAGTTACAGGGAGGAACACTGAAGCTTTCTTT	CSAVTGRNTEAFF
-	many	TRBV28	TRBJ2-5	TGTGCCAGCACCCTGGGGGCGGAAGAGACCCAGTACTTC	CASTLGAEETQYF
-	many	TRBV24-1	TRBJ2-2	TGTGCCACCAGTGGCCGGCCCGGGGAGCTGTTTTTT	CATSGRPGELFF
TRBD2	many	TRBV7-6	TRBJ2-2	TGTGCCAGCAGCCTGACCCTAGCGGGAGGAACGAACACCGGGGAGCTGTTTTTT	CASSLTLAGGTNTGELFF
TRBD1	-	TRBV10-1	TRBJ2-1	TGTGCCAGCAGTACCTTCTACCCGGGACAGGGGGGAAACAATGAGCAGTTCTTC	CASSTFYPGQGGNNEQFF
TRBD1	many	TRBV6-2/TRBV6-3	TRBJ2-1	TGTGCCAGCAGTCGGGACAGGGATCTCTACAATGAGCAGTTCTTC	CASSRDRDLYNEQFF
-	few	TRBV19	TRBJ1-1	TGTGCCAGTAGCCGTGGACAGATGAACACTGAAGCTTTCTTT	CASSRGQMNTEAFF
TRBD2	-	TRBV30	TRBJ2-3	TGTGCCTGGAGCGATGGGGCTAGCGGGTTGAGCGCAGATACGCAGTATTTT	CAWSDGASGLSADTQYF
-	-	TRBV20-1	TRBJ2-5	TGCAGTGCTAGAGATCGCAGAAACCAAGAGACCCAGTACTTC	CSARDRRNQETQYF
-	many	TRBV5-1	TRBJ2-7	TGCGCCAGCAGCTTCAATCAAGGGGCCCCCTACGAGCAGTACTTC	CASSFNQGAPYEQYF
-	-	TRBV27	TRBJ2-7	TGTGCCAGCAGTTTGAGCAGGACCTACGAGCAGTACTTC	CASSLSRTYEQYF
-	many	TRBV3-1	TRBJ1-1	TGTGCCAGCAGCCATCCGGGACACAGGATGAACACTGAAGCTTTCTTT	CASSHPGHRMNTEAFF